The 16 T cell receptor beta chains presented below share a single source sample, sequenced in a study of blood T cell repertoires in COVID-19. Profiled with immunoSEQ multiplex PCR; TCRdb holds only in-frame clones, not every one. The sample includes 190,000 or so clones, about 86% of them seen just once. The sequenced sample consisted of peripheral blood. These receptors all come from a woman aged 18-30 years who had recovered from COVID-19.

The rearrangement links TRBV29-1 to TRBJ2-5, with TRBD1 identical over 7 bases. V lost 0 bases and J lost 2; bases outside the gene matches: 3. Germline lookup yields CDR1 SQVTM and CDR2 ANQGSEA. CDR3 length equals 14 residues. CDR3 sequence reads: CSVEDRDRQETQYF. The CDR3 DNA is TGCAGCGTTGAAGATCGGGACAGACAAGAGACCCAGTACTTC.

The chain recombines TRBV5-5 with TRBJ1-4, with 10 nucleotides matching TRBD1. J gave up 8 bases and V 2 bases, and 6 bases lay outside the gene matches. The CDR3 covers 15 residues. Germline CDR1 and CDR2: SGHKS and YYEKEE (reference sequence). The CDR3 loop reads CASSFGTGVAEKLFF. CDR3 sequence (DNA): TGTGCCAGCAGCTTCGGGACAGGGGTTGCGGAAAAACTGTTTTTT.

The chain combines TRBV7-9 with TRBJ2-7; D is ambiguous. Trimming removed 2 bases from V and 3 bases from J, with 14 bases in between. In germline, CDR1 is SEHNR, CDR2 FQNEAQ (reference sequence). The CDR3 covers 15 residues. The CDR3 region has the DNA TGTGCCAGCAGCTTATTAGGCACACCGGGCTACGAGCAGTACGTC. It specifies CASSLLGTPGYEQYV.

Remarks on this clone: Other DNA sequences in this specimen translate into the identical CDR3. CDR3 amino acids: CASTPGDSYNEQFF. CDR3 bases: TGTGCCAGCACCCCCGGGGACAGCTACAATGAGCAGTTCTTC. This chain uses TRBV28 with TRBJ2-1; 7 bases fit TRBD1. Looked up from germline, CDR1 is MDHEN and CDR2 is SYDVKM. This CDR3 has 14 residues. After removal of 7 bases from V and 3 bases from J, the junction contained 6 bases not matched to a gene.

This chain uses TRBV7-2 with TRBJ2-1; 7 bases line up with TRBD1. CDR3 size: 16 residues. V was pared by 6 bases and J by 0 bases, with 8 bases of the junction left unmatched. Germline V gives CDR1 SGHTA, CDR2 FQGNSA. CDR3 nucleotides: TGTGCCAGCAGTTCCATAGGGGGCAGCTCCTACAATGAGCAGTTCTTC. Translation gives CASSSIGGSSYNEQFF.

The chain recombines TRBV7-2 with TRBJ1-4; maybe TRBD1 (5 bases). CDR3 length: 14 residues. Trimming removed 3 bases at V and 8 bases at J, with 13 bases between. Germline loops: CDR1 SGHTA, CDR2 FQGNSA. The CDR3 sequence is CASSFDTRTEKLFF. Written as DNA, the CDR3 is TGTGCCAGCAGCTTTGATACCAGGACAGAAAAACTGTTTTTT.

This chain's CDR3 is CASSLGLAGSNEQFF. The DNA of the CDR3 is TGTGCCAGCAGCTTAGGACTAGCGGGGAGCAATGAGCAGTTCTTC. The V call is TRBV13, the J call TRBJ2-1, with 10 bases lining up with TRBD2. The CDR3 sequence is 15 residues long. V was pared by 0 bases and J by 6 bases, with 2 bases of the junction left unmatched. Germline V gene lookup returns CDR1 PRHDT and CDR2 FYEKMQ (reference sequence).

The rearrangement uses TRBV19 and TRBJ1-1; D is unresolved. The CDR3 sequence is 12 residues long. Germline values: CDR1 LNHDA, CDR2 SQIVND (reference sequence). V shed 6 bases and J shed 1 base, with 6 bases lying between them. The CDR3 region has the DNA TGTGCCAGTAGGTTCGGGAACACTGAAGCTTTCTTT. Translation: CASRFGNTEAFF.

The chain carries TRBV4-1 and TRBJ1-1; D gene ambiguous. The CDR3 is made up of 15 amino acids. Germline V gene lookup returns CDR1 MGHRA and CDR2 YSYEKL. The V end lost 3 bases, the J end lost 1 base, and 12 bases lay between the germline ends. DNA of the CDR3: TGCGCCAGCAGCCACGGCCTCGGGGAGAACACTGAAGCTTTCTTT. Protein: CASSHGLGENTEAFF.

The rearrangement links TRBV10-3 to TRBJ2-1; the match to TRBD2 covers 8 bases. The CDR3 has 16 residues. Unmatched junction bases numbered 5, after V lost 3 bases and J lost 1 base. Germline CDR1 and CDR2: ENHRY and SYGVKD. For the CDR3, the DNA is TGTGCCATCAGTGAAGGCGGGGGGCATTCCTACAATGAGCAGTTCTTC. Translation: CAISEGGGHSYNEQFF.

The CDR3 DNA is TGCAGTGCTAGTCGAGATACGCAGTATTTT. Amino acid sequence: CSASRDTQYF. The rearrangement joins TRBV20-1 to TRBJ2-3, with no clear D. The germline V gene has CDR1 DFQATT and CDR2 SNEGSKA (reference sequence). V dropped 3 bases and J dropped 5 bases, with 3 bases sitting between them. The CDR3 consists of 10 residues.

The chain carries TRBV4-3 and TRBJ2-1; TRBD2 matches at 7 bases. CDR3 length: 17 residues. In germline, CDR1 is LGHNA, CDR2 YSLEER. V shed 1 base, J shed 3 bases, and the junction held 9 bases outside the gene matches. The DNA for the CDR3 is TGCGCCAGCAGCCAAGCCACCGGGACTACCTACTACAATGAGCAGTTCTTC. It codes for CASSQATGTTYYNEQFF.

This clone has just a few counts. The J gene is TRBJ2-5, the V gene TRBV14, with 8 bases identical to TRBD1. This CDR3 is 15 amino acids long. V lost 0 bases to trimming and J lost 4 bases; unmatched junction nucleotides: 4. Germline V gives CDR1 SGHDN, CDR2 FVKESK. CDR3 residues: CASSQDRGRVETQYF. CDR3 bases: TGTGCCAGCAGCCAAGACAGGGGGCGGGTAGAGACCCAGTACTTC. The entire variable domain, with the rest obtained from reference TRBV14 and TRBJ2-5, is as follows: EAGVTQFPSHSVIEKGQTVTLRCDPISGHDNLYWYRRVMGKEIKFLLHFVKESKQDESGMPNNRFLAERTGGTYSTLKVQPAELEDSGVYFCASSQDRGRVETQYFGPGTRLLVL.

This clone was picked up a small number of times. This chain links TRBV20-1 with TRBJ1-2; TRBD1 is a possible D gene (6 bases). The CDR3 is 11 residues long. Germline CDR1 reads DFQATT; CDR2 reads SNEGSKA (reference sequence). V lost 7 bases and J lost 6, with 12 bases in between. CDR3 protein: CSDITGNGYTF. CDR3 in DNA: TGCAGTGATATAACAGGGAATGGCTACACCTTC.

The genes are TRBV2 and TRBJ2-2; unclear D gene. The CDR3 spans 14 residues. Germline V gene lookup returns CDR1 SNHLY and CDR2 FYNNEI. Trimming took 8 bases from V and 3 from J, leaving 13 bases between them. The DNA of the CDR3 is TGTGCCAGCGGCGACAAGTTTGACACCGGGGAGCTGTTTTTT. Translation: CASGDKFDTGELFF.

The chain recombines TRBV2 with TRBJ1-1; D may be TRBD1 (5 bases). CDR1 is SNHLY and CDR2 is FYNNEI in the germline V gene. Trimming pared 4 bases from V and 1 base from J, leaving 7 bases between. This CDR3 contains 13 residues. The CDR3 DNA follows: TGTGCCAGCAGTGGACAGCCGAACACTGAAGCTTTCTTT. This codes for CASSGQPNTEAFF.